Shown below are 26 T cell receptor beta chains from a single sample sequenced in a study of beta chain features in type 1 diabetes. The sequenced template was cDNA made from the entire isolated RNA. Profiling relied on immunoSEQ multiplex PCR, and the TCRdb table lists in-frame clones only, not all of them. The data contain around 99,000 clones, 40% of them singletons. Sequenced material: stem cell memory CD4+ T cells from blood. These receptor sequences come from a woman aged 18 to 35 in good health.

The J gene is TRBJ1-5, the V gene TRBV7-2; 8 bases are shared with TRBD1. Germline loops: CDR1 SGHTA, CDR2 FQGNSA. CDR3 length: 16 amino acids. V lost 0 bases to trimming and J lost 6 bases; unmatched junction nucleotides: 7. This CDR3 is CASSLAGQGFIQPQHF. CDR3 coding DNA: TGTGCCAGCAGCTTAGCTGGACAGGGCTTTATTCAGCCCCAGCATTTT. Combining the CDR3 with reference TRBV7-2 and TRBJ1-5 gives the whole variable domain GAGVSQSPSNKVTEKGKDVELRCDPISGHTALYWYRQSLGQGLEFLIYFQGNSAPDKSGLPSDRFSAERTGGSVSTLTIQRTQQEDSAVYLCASSLAGQGFIQPQHFGDGTRLSIL.

Only a few counts were recorded for this clone. The chain is built from TRBV2 and TRBJ2-7, with unresolved D. This CDR3 is built from 11 residues. The germline gives CDR1 SNHLY, CDR2 FYNNEI. Trimming took 5 bases from V and 3 from J, leaving 5 bases between them. The CDR3 spells CASSPNYEQYF. In DNA, the CDR3 is TGTGCCAGCAGTCCCAACTACGAGCAGTACTTC.

This clone appeared once. This chain links TRBV4-1 with TRBJ2-4; 16 bases line up with TRBD2. The germline CDR1 and CDR2 sequences are MGHRA and YSYEKL. J lost 5 bases, V lost 4 bases, and 17 bases had no gene match. CDR3 size: 21 residues. The CDR3 region has the DNA TGCGCCAGCAGCCGACAAGCCACGGGACTAGCGGGAGGGAGTAGACAAAACATTCAGTACTTC. Protein: CASSRQATGLAGGSRQNIQYF.

The chain joins TRBV4-1 to TRBJ2-7; 8 bases map to TRBD2. Trimming took 4 bases from V and 0 from J; bases not matched to a gene: 5. Germline CDR1 reads MGHRA; CDR2 reads YSYEKL. There are 15 residues in the CDR3. This CDR3 reads CASSPAGVLSYEQYF. In nucleotides, the CDR3 is TGCGCCAGCAGCCCAGCGGGAGTTCTCTCCTACGAGCAGTACTTC.

This sequence joins TRBV25-1 and TRBJ2-3, with a possible D match to TRBD1 (6 bases). Per germline, CDR1 MGHDK and CDR2 SYGVNS. The CDR3 spans 14 residues. Trimming took 3 bases from V and 7 from J, leaving 14 bases between them. The CDR3 reads CASSEGAFGYTQYF. CDR3 coding DNA: TGTGCCAGCAGTGAGGGGGCATTCGGATATACGCAGTATTTT.

This chain uses TRBV5-1 with TRBJ2-7; 8 nucleotides match TRBD1. Losses at the gene ends were 0 bases for V and 3 bases for J; bases not matched to a gene: 11. The germline V gene encodes CDR1 SGHRS and CDR2 YFSETQ. CDR3 length equals 17 residues. In DNA, the CDR3 is TGCGCCAGCAGCTTGGTACTGAGCCAGGGGGCCTACTACGAGCAGTACTTC. Amino acid sequence: CASSLVLSQGAYYEQYF.

The V and J genes are TRBV6-1 and TRBJ1-1; TRBD1 is a possible D gene (6 bases). CDR3 length equals 14 residues. Germline V gene sequence: CDR1 MNHNS, CDR2 SASEGT. Deletions cut 7 bases from V and 2 bases from J, with 14 bases between. In DNA, the CDR3 is TGTGCCAGCAAGTACAGGGAAATTAACACTGAAGCTTTCTTT. Amino acid sequence: CASKYREINTEAFF.

The chain joins TRBV15 to TRBJ2-7; 13 nucleotides line up with TRBD2. The V segment lost 5 bases and the J segment 4 bases; nucleotides outside the gene matches: 11. CDR3 length equals 17 residues. CDR1 LNHNV and CDR2 YYDKDF come from the germline V gene (reference sequence). The CDR3 loop is CATSDRWTSGRGYEQYF. Written as DNA, the CDR3 is TGTGCCACCAGCGATCGTTGGACTAGCGGGAGAGGGTACGAGCAGTACTTC.

This clone was seen a handful of times. The chain links TRBV6-5 to TRBJ2-1, with 8 bases that match TRBD2. The CDR3 covers 14 residues. The V gene end was trimmed by 6 bases and the J gene end by 3 bases; junction bases not matched to a gene: 4. The germline CDR1 and CDR2 sequences are MNHEY and SVGAGI. As DNA, the CDR3 is TGTGCCAGCAGCATAGCGGGACGCTACAATGAGCAGTTCTTC. Translation: CASSIAGRYNEQFF.

This chain links TRBV18 with TRBJ1-1, with 7 positions matching TRBD1. The CDR3 is made up of 15 amino acids. CDR1 and CDR2 (germline): KGHSH, LQKENI. Trimming removed 2 bases from V and 0 bases from J; junction bases left unmatched: 3. The CDR3 here is CASSPRDRLNTEAFF. The CDR3 DNA sequence: TGTGCCAGCTCACCAAGGGACAGACTGAACACTGAAGCTTTCTTT. The whole variable domain, remainder taken from reference TRBV18 and TRBJ1-1, is NAGVMQNPRHLVRRRGQEARLRCSPMKGHSHVYWYRQLPEEGLKFMVYLQKENIIDESGMPKERFSAEFPKEGPSILRIQQVVRGDSAAYFCASSPRDRLNTEAFFGQGTRLTVV.

CDR3 in DNA: TGTGCCAGCAGTCTCTGGGGTAGCGATCTGTACAATGAGCAGTTCTTC. Its translation is CASSLWGSDLYNEQFF. This chain joins TRBV2 and TRBJ2-1, with D perhaps TRBD2 (5 bases). The CDR3 loop spans 16 amino acids. V was pared by 5 bases and J by 4 bases, with 18 bases between. Germline V gene data show CDR1 as SNHLY and CDR2 as FYNNEI.

In its sample, this clone was seen many times. V gene TRBV27 combines with J gene TRBJ2-4; 8 nucleotides agree with TRBD2. Germline trimming cut 0 bases from V and 10 bases from J; bases unmatched to any gene: 5. The CDR3 runs 14 residues. The germline V gene encodes CDR1 MNHEY and CDR2 SMNVEV (reference sequence). The CDR3 protein is CASSLSSGRSIQYF. DNA for the CDR3: TGTGCCAGCAGTTTATCAAGCGGGAGATCAATTCAGTACTTC.

The V gene is TRBV4-2, the J gene TRBJ2-5; 12 bases agree with TRBD2. The V segment lost 10 bases and the J segment 4 bases; nucleotides outside the gene matches: 16. Germline V gives CDR1 LGHNA, CDR2 YNFKEQ. The CDR3 consists of 17 residues. DNA of the CDR3: TGTGCCACCTCAAATTCCCTTCCACTAGCGGGAGGAGAGACCCAGTACTTC. This codes for CATSNSLPLAGGETQYF.

The genes are TRBV5-1 and TRBJ2-1; 10 bases match TRBD2. J lost 7 bases, V lost 0 bases, and 7 bases had no gene match. CDR1 is SGHRS, CDR2 YFSETQ, per germline. The CDR3 is made up of 16 amino acids. The CDR3 DNA follows: TGCGCCAGCAGCTTGGCCCTAGCGGGAGTGATGAATGAGCAGTTCTTC. This sequence encodes CASSLALAGVMNEQFF. Based on the CDR3 plus reference TRBV5-1 and TRBJ2-1, the full variable domain is KAGVTQTPRYLIKTRGQQVTLSCSPISGHRSVSWYQQTPGQGLQFLFEYFSETQRNKGNFPGRFSGRQFSNSRSEMNVSTLELGDSALYLCASSLALAGVMNEQFFGPGTRLTVL.

The J gene is TRBJ2-1, the V gene TRBV19; 8 bases agree with TRBD2. Germline trimming cut 4 bases from V and 4 bases from J; bases unmatched to any gene: 3. The CDR3 has 14 amino acids. Per germline, CDR1 LNHDA and CDR2 SQIVND (reference sequence). Here the CDR3 reads CASSRAGGYNEQFF. The CDR3, as DNA: TGTGCCAGTAGTAGGGCGGGAGGATACAATGAGCAGTTCTTC.

The chain employs TRBV7-3 and TRBJ2-6; 8 bases match TRBD2. V lost 0 bases, J lost 0 bases, and 10 bases stayed unmatched. Per germline, CDR1 SGHTA and CDR2 FQGTGA. CDR3 length equals 20 residues. CDR3 residues: CASSLTSGNITNSGANVLTF. The DNA of the CDR3 is TGTGCCAGCAGCTTAACTAGCGGGAATATCACGAACTCTGGGGCCAACGTCCTGACTTTC.

The CDR3 bases are TGTGCCAGCAGCTTGGGGGGAGCCAACTATGGCTACACCTTC. Translation: CASSLGGANYGYTF. The V call is TRBV7-2, the J call TRBJ1-2, with D tentatively TRBD1 (5 bases). Germline CDR1 reads SGHTA; CDR2 reads FQGNSA. CDR3 length: 14 residues. Between the trimmed V and J ends, which lost 3 bases and 2 bases, there was a span of 10 bases. Using reference TRBV7-2 and TRBJ1-2 for the parts outside the CDR3, the full variable domain is GAGVSQSPSNKVTEKGKDVELRCDPISGHTALYWYRQSLGQGLEFLIYFQGNSAPDKSGLPSDRFSAERTGGSVSTLTIQRTQQEDSAVYLCASSLGGANYGYTFGSGTRLTVV.

This clone was seen more than once but under ten times. The chain joins TRBV14 to TRBJ2-1; TRBD1 is a possible D gene (5 bases). The CDR3 extends over 15 amino acids. Germline V gives CDR1 SGHDN, CDR2 FVKESK. Trimming shortened V by 1 base and J by 1 base, and 8 bases separated the two germline ends. This CDR3 reads CASSQVQGSYNEQFF. DNA for the CDR3: TGTGCCAGCAGCCAAGTGCAGGGATCCTACAATGAGCAGTTCTTC.

The chain links TRBV7-6 to TRBJ2-3; TRBD2 agrees at 13 bases. The CDR3 is made up of 15 amino acids. CDR1 is SGHVS and CDR2 is FNYEAQ in the germline V gene. V shed 3 bases and J 5 bases; nucleotides not matched to a gene: 2. CDR3 sequence: CASSLRTSGGDTQYF. DNA of the CDR3: TGTGCCAGCAGCTTGAGGACTAGCGGGGGAGATACGCAGTATTTT.

The V call is TRBV29-1, the J call TRBJ2-7; maybe TRBD2 (6 bases). Trimming shortened V by 7 bases and J by 4 bases, and 11 bases separated the two germline ends. The CDR3 has 11 residues. Germline-derived CDR1 and CDR2 are SQVTM and ANQGSEA. CDR3 DNA sequence: TGCAGCGGGGGGGACGTTTACGAGCAGTACTTC. Translated, it gives CSGGDVYEQYF.

This clone has just a few counts. The V call is TRBV10-3, the J call TRBJ2-7; D gene uncertain. The CDR3 runs to 10 residues. The V and J ends lost 10 bases and 4 bases respectively, with 8 bases between them. The germline gives CDR1 ENHRY, CDR2 SYGVKD. The CDR3 sequence: CATKEYEQYF. The CDR3 DNA reads TGTGCCACTAAAGAGTACGAGCAGTACTTC.

The chain joins TRBV5-6 to TRBJ1-2, with a tentative D call TRBD1 (6 bases). In germline, CDR1 is SGHDT, CDR2 YYEEEE. The CDR3 runs to 14 residues. V lost 1 base to trimming and J lost 8 bases, with 15 bases between them. The CDR3 loop reads CASSLQAGVSGYTF. In DNA, the CDR3 is TGTGCCAGCAGCTTGCAGGCAGGGGTGTCCGGCTACACCTTC. The full variable domain, in which reference TRBV5-6 and TRBJ1-2 provide the parts outside the CDR3, is DAGVTQSPTHLIKTRGQQVTLRCSPKSGHDTVSWYQQALGQGPQFIFQYYEEEERQRGNFPDRFSGHQFPNYSSELNVNALLLGDSALYLCASSLQAGVSGYTFGSGTRLTVV.

This chain uses TRBV5-4 with TRBJ2-7, with 7 bases aligning to TRBD2. The CDR3 has 17 residues. Trimming at V came to 0 bases and at J to 0 bases, leaving 9 bases not matched to a gene. Germline CDR1 SGHNT, CDR2 YYREEE (reference sequence). The CDR3 reads CASSLGPQAGSSYEQYF. CDR3 nucleotides: TGTGCCAGCAGCTTGGGCCCGCAAGCGGGGTCCTCCTACGAGCAGTACTTC. The full variable domain, its missing parts supplied by reference TRBV5-4 and TRBJ2-7, is ETGVTQSPTHLIKTRGQQVTLRCSSQSGHNTVSWYQQALGQGPQFIFQYYREEENGRGNFPPRFSGLQFPNYSSELNVNALELDDSALYLCASSLGPQAGSSYEQYFGPGTRLTVT.

In its sample, this clone was seen a few times. The chain links TRBV7-3 to TRBJ1-1; 8 nucleotides line up with TRBD1. Germline V gives CDR1 SGHTA, CDR2 FQGTGA. V was clipped by 4 bases and J by 3 bases; unmatched bases: 4. This CDR3 region has 14 residues. CDR3: CASSSGQGYTEAFF. CDR3 DNA sequence: TGTGCCAGCAGCTCAGGACAGGGCTACACTGAAGCTTTCTTT. Filled out from reference TRBV7-3 and TRBJ1-1, the complete variable domain reads GAGVSQTPSNKVTEKGKYVELRCDPISGHTALYWYRQSLGQGPEFLIYFQGTGAADDSGLPNDRFFAVRPEGSVSTLKIQRTERGDSAVYLCASSSGQGYTEAFFGQGTRLTVV.

V is TRBV7-9 and J is TRBJ2-1, with TRBD2 matching over 7 bases. The CDR3 is 16 amino acids. V lost 3 bases and J lost 7; bases outside the gene matches: 12. Germline V lookup: CDR1 SEHNR, CDR2 FQNEAQ (reference sequence). The DNA for the CDR3 is TGTGCCAGCAGCTTTGGCGGGAGCTGGTGGCGGAATGAGCAGTTCTTC. Encoded protein: CASSFGGSWWRNEQFF.

The CDR3 region is CASSHAVGGGETQYF. CDR3 bases: TGCGCCAGCAGCCATGCCGTTGGGGGGGGAGAGACCCAGTACTTC. This chain joins TRBV4-3 and TRBJ2-5, with 7 positions matching TRBD2. The germline V gene encodes CDR1 LGHNA and CDR2 YSLEER. Trimming cost V 3 bases and J 4 bases; bases outside gene matches: 8. This CDR3 is built from 15 residues.